A single sample gave rise to the 26 T cell receptor beta chains below, sequenced in a study of shared clonotypes between healthy human individuals. Terminally differentiated effector memory CD45RA+ cells were excluded from the naive CD8 cells, which were CD45RO-negative and positively selected for CCR7. The assay was immunoSEQ multiplex PCR, and TCRdb's table has in-frame clones only and misses some. The sample consists of about 1,900,000 clones, approximately 94% of them appearing once. The specimen was naive CD8+ T cells sorted from blood. The source is a man aged 18 to 29 in good health.

This chain connects TRBV29-1 to TRBJ2-7; 7 nucleotides match TRBD1. The ends lost 6 bases at V and 4 bases at J; junction bases unmatched: 9. Looked up from germline, CDR1 is SQVTM and CDR2 is ANQGSEA. This CDR3 spans 13 amino acids. DNA for the CDR3: TGCAGCGTCCTGACAGGGATAAGTTACGAGCAGTACTTC. Its protein is CSVLTGISYEQYF.

The V call is TRBV15, the J call TRBJ2-2, with D perhaps matching TRBD1 (6 bases). Germline V CDR1 and CDR2: LNHNV, YYDKDF (reference sequence). Trimming took off 0 bases at V and 4 bases at J, with 6 bases between the two ends. The CDR3 loop spans 14 amino acids. The CDR3 loop reads CATSRDRGTGELFF. Written as DNA, the CDR3 is TGTGCCACCAGCAGAGACAGGGGCACCGGGGAGCTGTTTTTT.

The rearrangement links TRBV4-1 to TRBJ2-1, with D tentatively TRBD1 (6 bases). V was cut by 2 bases and J by 4 bases, with 15 bases left in between. Germline V gene sequence: CDR1 MGHRA, CDR2 YSYEKL. The CDR3 contains 16 residues. CDR3 in DNA: TGCGCCAGCAGCCAACACAGGGTGCAAGGGTACAATGAGCAGTTCTTC. Translating it yields CASSQHRVQGYNEQFF.

The V gene is TRBV5-1, the J gene TRBJ2-1; 8 nucleotides match TRBD1. CDR3 length equals 12 residues. V lost 6 bases to trimming and J lost 7 bases; unmatched junction nucleotides: 3. From germline, CDR1 is SGHRS and CDR2 YFSETQ. CDR3: CASKTGENEQFF. CDR3 bases: TGCGCCAGCAAGACAGGGGAAAATGAGCAGTTCTTC.

The gene calls are TRBV10-1 and TRBJ2-7, with TRBD1 matching over 7 bases. The V and J ends lost 6 bases and 3 bases, in that order; junction bases with no gene match: 11. CDR3 length: 15 amino acids. Germline V lookup: CDR1 WNHNN, CDR2 SYGVQD (reference sequence). CDR3 in DNA: TGCGCCAGCAGCCCCACAGGGGAGTTAGGCTACGAGCAGTACTTC. This gives the protein CASSPTGELGYEQYF.

This clone was seen only once. V and J are TRBV19 and TRBJ2-3; 7 nucleotides agree with TRBD2. The CDR3 runs to 14 residues. Losses at the gene ends were 3 bases for V and 4 bases for J; bases not matched to a gene: 4. The germline V gene encodes CDR1 LNHDA and CDR2 SQIVND (reference sequence). The DNA for the CDR3 is TGTGCCAGTAGTATGGCGGGGGTCCCAGATACGCAGTATTTT. This translates into CASSMAGVPDTQYF.

V and J are TRBV4-3 and TRBJ1-4, with TRBD1 identical over 7 bases. The CDR3 runs 14 residues. V lost 4 bases and J lost 6; bases outside the gene matches: 5. CDR1 and CDR2 from the germline V gene are LGHNA and YSLEER. The CDR3 DNA sequence: TGCGCCAGCAGCCCGATAGGGGGCGATGAAAAACTGTTTTTT. Its translation: CASSPIGGDEKLFF.

The chain recombines TRBV5-4 with TRBJ2-4; D is undetermined. V was pared by 1 base and J by 2 bases, with 10 bases between. The CDR3 extends over 15 amino acids. CDR1 and CDR2 from the germline V gene are SGHNT and YYREEE (reference sequence). CDR3 nucleotides: TGTGCCAGCAGCTTGAAATGGCAAACCAAAAACATTCAGTACTTC. Protein: CASSLKWQTKNIQYF.

The sample holds one count of this clone. This chain links TRBV5-1 with TRBJ2-7; 10 bases match TRBD1. With V trimmed by 1 base and J by 5 bases, 9 bases remained unmatched. The CDR3 loop spans 16 amino acids. CDR1 and CDR2 (germline): SGHRS, YFSETQ. The CDR3 DNA reads TGCGCCAGCAGCTTGATGGGACAGGGGTCCTTGGACGAGCAGTACTTC. Translation: CASSLMGQGSLDEQYF.

This chain links TRBV5-4 with TRBJ2-7; the match to TRBD2 covers 8 bases. This CDR3 comprises 13 residues. With 4 bases clipped from V and 2 bases from J, the junction kept 2 bases outside the gene matches. Looked up from germline, CDR1 is SGHNT and CDR2 is YYREEE (reference sequence). CDR3: CASSPGGPYEQYF. The CDR3 DNA sequence: TGTGCCAGCAGCCCGGGGGGGCCCTACGAGCAGTACTTC.

CDR3 amino acids: CASTGLLNEQYF. The CDR3 DNA reads TGTGCCAGCACTGGACTCTTGAACGAGCAGTACTTC. This chain connects TRBV2 to TRBJ2-7; perhaps TRBD2 as D (5 bases). The CDR3 sequence is 12 residues long. Per germline, CDR1 SNHLY and CDR2 FYNNEI. The ends were cut back, 7 bases at V and 5 bases at J, with 12 bases in the middle. The variable domain in full, completed from reference TRBV2 and TRBJ2-7, reads EPEVTQTPSHQVTQMGQEVILRCVPISNHLYFYWYRQILGQKVEFLVSFYNNEISEKSEIFDDQFSVERPDGSNFTLKIRSTKLEDSAMYFCASTGLLNEQYFGPGTRLTVT.

The chain uses TRBV10-2 and TRBJ2-7, with D possibly TRBD1 on 5 matching bases. The CDR3 contains 13 residues. Per the germline V gene, CDR1 is WSHSY and CDR2 is SAAADI. With 2 bases removed from V and 5 bases from J, the gap between germline ends came to 10 bases. CDR3 sequence: CASSEPGFNEQYF. In nucleotides, the CDR3 is TGCGCCAGCAGTGAGCCAGGGTTCAACGAGCAGTACTTC.

This chain links TRBV5-6 with TRBJ1-1; D call uncertain. Germline values: CDR1 SGHDT, CDR2 YYEEEE. CDR3 length: 12 residues. The V gene lost 0 bases and the J gene lost 5 bases, with 5 bases spanning the gap. CDR3 bases: TGTGCCAGCAGCTTGGGGTTAACTGAAGCTTTCTTT. Translating it yields CASSLGLTEAFF.

The genes are TRBV29-1 and TRBJ2-7; no clear D gene. Germline assignment: CDR1 SQVTM and CDR2 ANQGSEA. V lost 5 bases, J lost 4 bases, and 18 bases lay in between. The CDR3 has 14 amino acids. CDR3 sequence: CSVQGGRSKYEQYF. The CDR3 region has the DNA TGCAGCGTTCAAGGTGGGCGATCAAAGTACGAGCAGTACTTC.

The chain joins TRBV15 to TRBJ1-2; no clear D. This CDR3 has 14 amino acids. The germline V and J ends were trimmed by 1 base and 6 bases, with 12 bases remaining between them. The V gene's germline CDR1 is LNHNV and CDR2 YYDKDF (reference sequence). The CDR3 here is CATSRVEGRDGYTF. CDR3 nucleotides: TGTGCCACCAGCAGAGTAGAGGGTAGGGATGGCTACACCTTC.

This clone has a handful of counts. The V gene is TRBV4-1, the J gene TRBJ2-5, with D hard to call. CDR1 and CDR2 from the germline V gene are MGHRA and YSYEKL. The CDR3 runs to 13 residues. V lost 0 bases and J 0 bases, leaving 2 bases between the germline ends. The CDR3 region has the DNA TGCGCCAGCAGCCAAGAAAACCAAGAGACCCAGTACTTC. Translation gives CASSQENQETQYF.

The rearrangement links TRBV29-1 to TRBJ1-1; 9 bases line up with TRBD1. There are 14 residues in the CDR3. In germline, CDR1 is SQVTM, CDR2 ANQGSEA. Trimming took 6 bases from V and 4 from J; bases not matched to a gene: 9. This CDR3 is CSVSGTGLPTEAFF. CDR3 coding DNA: TGCAGCGTATCCGGGACAGGGCTCCCCACTGAAGCTTTCTTT.

V gene TRBV5-6 combines with J gene TRBJ1-1, with 8 bases aligning to TRBD1. The CDR3 loop spans 16 amino acids. The germline V gene has CDR1 SGHDT and CDR2 YYEEEE. With 4 bases clipped from V and 6 bases from J, the junction kept 14 bases outside the gene matches. CDR3 loop: CASSAVGQGGSPEAFF. The CDR3 DNA reads TGTGCCAGCAGCGCGGTCGGACAGGGAGGCTCCCCTGAAGCTTTCTTT.

The chain employs TRBV7-6 and TRBJ1-2, with D maybe TRBD1 (5 bases). Per germline, CDR1 SGHVS and CDR2 FNYEAQ. The CDR3 sequence is 16 residues long. Trimming left V 5 bases short and J 2 bases short, with 18 bases between. The CDR3 reads CASSPEARDRNYGYTF. The CDR3 DNA follows: TGTGCCAGCAGCCCCGAAGCCCGTGACAGAAACTATGGCTACACCTTC.

This clone was recorded once. One junction end disagrees with the germline gene, perhaps due to a read error. The genes are TRBV7-9 and TRBJ2-7; D may be TRBD1 (6 bases). This CDR3 comprises 13 residues. Germline values: CDR1 SEHNR, CDR2 FQNEAQ (reference sequence). CDR3 region: CASSSWDIEGLDF. The CDR3 coding sequence is TGTGCCAGCAGCTCGTGGGACATCGAAGGCCTCGACTTC.

The J gene is TRBJ2-7, the V gene TRBV5-4; 12 bases are shared with TRBD2. This CDR3 is 18 amino acids long. Germline-derived CDR1 and CDR2 are SGHNT and YYREEE (reference sequence). Unmatched junction bases numbered 14, after V lost 3 bases and J lost 4 bases. CDR3 DNA sequence: TGTGCCAGCAGCTGTCCCCGATGGGGACTAGCGGGTAATTACGAGCAGTACTTC. This translates into CASSCPRWGLAGNYEQYF.

The chain combines TRBV7-9 with TRBJ1-2; D unresolved. V lost 0 bases, J lost 1 base, and 12 bases lay in between. This CDR3 comprises 16 residues. Germline CDR1 is SEHNR and CDR2 is FQNEAQ (reference sequence). CDR3 sequence reads: CASSLARGEGNYGYTF. Written as DNA, the CDR3 is TGTGCCAGCAGCTTAGCGCGCGGGGAGGGTAACTATGGCTACACCTTC.

The rearrangement uses TRBV6-5 and TRBJ2-3, with TRBD2 as a possible D gene (7 bases). Trimming took 2 bases from V and 6 from J, leaving 12 bases between them. Germline-derived CDR1 and CDR2 are MNHEY and SVGAGI. The CDR3 totals 14 residues. CDR3 coding DNA: TGTGCCAGCAGTTACGGAGGGGGGGTGGATACGCAGTATTTT. Translating gives CASSYGGGVDTQYF.

V and J are TRBV6-5 and TRBJ1-5, with 8 bases fitting TRBD1. After removal of 2 bases from V and 4 bases from J, the junction contained 4 bases not matched to a gene. The V gene's germline CDR1 is MNHEY and CDR2 SVGAGI. The CDR3 sequence is 15 residues long. DNA of the CDR3: TGTGCCAGCAGTTACAAGACAGGGGCTAATCAGCCCCAGCATTTT. This codes for CASSYKTGANQPQHF.

The chain uses TRBV7-9 and TRBJ1-1; possibly TRBD1 for D (6 bases). The CDR3 length is 15 residues. Germline V gene lookup returns CDR1 SEHNR and CDR2 FQNEAQ (reference sequence). Trimming removed 4 bases from V and 1 base from J, with 13 bases in between. DNA of the CDR3: TGTGCCAGCAGCTACACAGGGAGCGAGAACACTGAAGCTTTCTTT. This codes for CASSYTGSENTEAFF.

This chain links TRBV19 with TRBJ2-2; D call uncertain. This CDR3 is 13 amino acids long. With 3 bases removed from V and 5 bases from J, the gap between germline ends came to 7 bases. The V gene's germline CDR1 is LNHDA and CDR2 SQIVND (reference sequence). The CDR3 is CASSITPTGELFF. For the CDR3, the DNA is TGTGCCAGTAGTATTACGCCGACCGGGGAGCTGTTTTTT.